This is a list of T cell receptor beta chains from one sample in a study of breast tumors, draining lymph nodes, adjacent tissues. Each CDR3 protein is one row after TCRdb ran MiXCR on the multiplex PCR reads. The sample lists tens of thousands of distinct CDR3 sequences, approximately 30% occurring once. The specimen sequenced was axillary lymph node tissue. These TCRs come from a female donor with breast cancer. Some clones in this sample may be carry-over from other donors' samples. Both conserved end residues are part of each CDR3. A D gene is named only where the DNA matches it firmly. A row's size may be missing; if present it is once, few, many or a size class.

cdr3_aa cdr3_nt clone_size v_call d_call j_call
CASSPQQGSNQPQHF TGTGCCAGCTCACCACAACAGGGAAGCAATCAGCCCCAGCATTTT many TRBV18 . TRBJ1-5
CASIGGLADTGELFF TGTGCCAGCATAGGGGGACTAGCGGACACCGGGGAGCTGTTTTTT . TRBV2 TRBD2 TRBJ2-2
CASSYSKLGGRKAGANVLTF TGTGCCAGCAGTTACTCGAAATTGGGGGGGCGCAAGGCTGGGGCCAACGTCCTGACTTTC many TRBV6-5 . TRBJ2-6
CASRETQYF TGTGCCAGCCGGGAGACCCAGTACTTC many TRBV7-3 . TRBJ2-5
CAISQQGRSTGELFF TGTGCCATCAGTCAACAGGGGAGGAGCACCGGGGAGCTGTTTTTT . TRBV10-3 . TRBJ2-2
CASSQEHRSIQETQYF TGTGCCAGCAGCCAAGAACACAGAAGCATCCAAGAGACCCAGTACTTC many TRBV14 . TRBJ2-5
CASFRDGGEETQYF TGTGCCAGCTTCCGGGACGGAGGAGAGGAGACCCAGTACTTC . TRBV7-3 . TRBJ2-5
CASSARGTVNSPLHF TGTGCCAGCAGCGCTCGTGGGACAGTCAATTCACCCCTCCACTTT . TRBV7-2 TRBD1 TRBJ1-6
CSIQGPDGETQYF TGCAGCATCCAGGGACCCGACGGAGAGACCCAGTACTTC . TRBV20-1 . TRBJ2-5
CASRSRDGGSSGNTIYF TGCGCCAGCAGGAGCCGAGACGGGGGTAGCTCTGGAAACACCATATATTTT many TRBV4-3 . TRBJ1-3
CASSPRGLGAYEQYF TGTGCCAGCAGTCCCCGGGGACTGGGGGCCTACGAGCAGTACTTC many TRBV6-2/TRBV6-3 . TRBJ2-7
CASSLTGGSEKLFF TGTGCCAGCAGCCTGACAGGGGGTTCTGAAAAACTGTTTTTT few TRBV5-6 TRBD1 TRBJ1-4
CASSRRRDPNYEQYF TGCGCCAGCAGTAGGAGGCGGGATCCTAATTACGAGCAGTACTTC many TRBV4-3 . TRBJ2-7
CASSLDGSSTDTQYF TGTGCCAGCAGCTTGGACGGCAGTAGCACAGATACGCAGTATTTT many TRBV5-8 . TRBJ2-3
CSVEVPDLGSSYEQYF TGCAGCGTTGAAGTCCCAGACTTGGGGTCGAGCTACGAGCAGTACTTC many TRBV29-1 . TRBJ2-7
CASSPTSGTNTGELFF TGTGCCAGCAGCCCTACTAGCGGGACGAACACCGGGGAGCTGTTTTTT many TRBV7-3 TRBD2 TRBJ2-2
CASSSAMDSYEQYF TGTGCCAGCAGCTCAGCAATGGACAGTTACGAGCAGTACTTC many TRBV7-2 . TRBJ2-7
CASSATGGLPYSNQPQHF TGTGCCAGCAGCGCAACGGGGGGCCTCCCTTATAGCAATCAGCCCCAGCATTTT many TRBV7-9 . TRBJ1-5
CASSRLGEAGELFF TGTGCCAGCAGCCGACTAGGAGAGGCCGGGGAGCTGTTTTTT many TRBV6-1 . TRBJ2-2
CASSIQLDRVDSPQHF TGTGCCAGCAGCATACAACTGGACAGGGTGGATTCCCCCCAGCATTTT many TRBV7-8 TRBD1 TRBJ1-5
CASREQGDNQETQYF TGTGCCAGCAGGGAACAGGGGGACAACCAAGAGACCCAGTACTTC . TRBV7-9 TRBD1 TRBJ2-5
CSDGDQETQYF TGCAGCGATGGGGACCAAGAGACCCAGTACTTC . TRBV29-1 . TRBJ2-5
CASSLQGNEQFF TGTGCCAGCAGCTTACAGGGGAATGAGCAGTTCTTC many TRBV11-2 . TRBJ2-1
CASRAFSGRAYNEQFF TGTGCCAGCAGAGCCTTTAGCGGGAGGGCCTACAATGAGCAGTTCTTC few TRBV6-2/TRBV6-3 TRBD2 TRBJ2-1
CSARPVAMRAFF TGCAGTGCCCGTCCTGTGGCTATGCGAGCTTTCTTT many TRBV20-1 . TRBJ1-1
CASSLGGSTGEGRTDTQYF TGTGCCAGCAGTTTAGGGGGAAGCACCGGGGAGGGCCGGACAGATACGCAGTATTTT . TRBV12-3/TRBV12-4 TRBD2 TRBJ2-3
CASRDSVQGYNYGYTF TGTGCCAGCCGCGACAGCGTTCAAGGGTATAACTATGGCTACACCTTC many TRBV3-1 . TRBJ1-2
CASSVTSSSEQYF TGTGCCAGCAGCGTAACTAGTTCCTCCGAGCAGTACTTC . TRBV11-3 . TRBJ2-7
CASSLDNRAYEQYF TGTGCCAGCAGCTTAGATAACAGGGCCTACGAGCAGTACTTC many TRBV11-2 . TRBJ2-7
CASSPHPGQALDTQYF TGTGCCAGCAGCCCTCACCCTGGACAGGCTTTGGATACGCAGTATTTT many TRBV9 TRBD1 TRBJ2-3
CATARPDRAYNEQFF TGTGCCACCGCTCGACCGGACAGGGCCTACAATGAGCAGTTCTTC few TRBV6-4 TRBD1 TRBJ2-1
CASSYGTPNQPQHF TGTGCCAGTAGTTACGGGACACCTAATCAGCCCCAGCATTTT many TRBV19 . TRBJ1-5
CSVEDPGLYGYTF TGCAGCGTTGAAGATCCGGGCCTCTATGGCTACACCTTC many TRBV29-1 . TRBJ1-2
CAISETGGRVGELFF TGTGCCATCAGTGAAACGGGAGGGCGTGTCGGGGAGCTGTTTTTT many TRBV10-3 TRBD2 TRBJ2-2
CASSPGPRAGANVLTF TGCGCCAGCAGCCCCGGACCCAGGGCTGGGGCCAACGTCCTGACTTTC few TRBV4-3 . TRBJ2-6
CARGLIRDTGELFF TGTGCCAGGGGGTTGATCCGGGACACCGGGGAGCTGTTTTTT many TRBV27 . TRBJ2-2
CASSLALAGGTGELFF TGCGCCAGCAGCTTGGCATTAGCGGGAGGAACCGGGGAGCTGTTTTTT . TRBV5-1 TRBD2 TRBJ2-2
CAWSVRGGNTIYF TGTGCCTGGAGTGTAAGGGGTGGAAACACCATATATTTT many TRBV30 . TRBJ1-3
CSASGTGGITDTQYF TGCAGTGCTTCCGGGACAGGGGGTATCACAGATACGCAGTATTTT . TRBV20-1 TRBD1 TRBJ2-3
CSASGPGADIQYF TGCAGTGCTAGTGGCCCGGGAGCGGACATTCAGTACTTC many TRBV20-1 . TRBJ2-4
CASSKGGLGEQYF TGTGCCAGCAGTAAGGGGGGATTGGGCGAGCAGTACTTC many TRBV28 . TRBJ2-7
CSGGASGRPYNEQFF TGCAGTGGAGGGGCTAGCGGGAGACCCTACAATGAGCAGTTCTTC many TRBV20-1 TRBD2 TRBJ2-1
CASSDPGQTQEAQYF TGCGCCAGCAGTGACCCGGGACAGACCCAAGAAGCCCAGTACTTC . TRBV4-1 TRBD1 TRBJ2-5
CASRQDRRSNQYF TGCGCCAGCAGACAAGACAGGCGTAGCAATCAGTACTTC . TRBV10-2 . TRBJ2-4
CASSEYRGGEQYF TGTGCCAGTAGCGAATATCGGGGGGGCGAGCAGTACTTC . TRBV5-5 TRBD2 TRBJ2-7
CASSQATETQYF TGTGCCAGCAGCCAGGCGACCGAGACCCAGTACTTC many TRBV7-2 . TRBJ2-5
CASSSGLAGETYTQYF TGTGCCAGCAGCAGCGGACTAGCGGGAGAGACGTATACGCAGTATTTT . TRBV7-8 TRBD2 TRBJ2-3
CASSLAGQGPNEQYF TGTGCCAGCAGCTTAGCAGGACAGGGGCCGAACGAGCAGTACTTC many TRBV7-9 TRBD1 TRBJ2-7
CASSVRGDQNTEAFF TGTGCCAGCAGCGTCAGGGGAGACCAAAACACTGAAGCTTTCTTT . TRBV6-5 . TRBJ1-1
CSVNVGGSSYNEQFF TGCAGCGTCAACGTTGGGGGTAGCTCCTACAATGAGCAGTTCTTC many TRBV29-1 . TRBJ2-1
CASSPRTGANSPLHF TGTGCCAGCAGCCCTCGGACAGGGGCCAATTCACCCCTCCACTTT medium-sized TRBV12-3/TRBV12-4 TRBD1 TRBJ1-6
CASSPPSTAYEQYF TGTGCCAGCAGCCCCCCTAGCACAGCCTACGAGCAGTACTTC many TRBV6-2/TRBV6-3 . TRBJ2-7
CAWSLPGTGGNSPLHF TGTGCCTGGAGTCTACCGGGGACAGGGGGCAATTCACCCCTCCACTTT . TRBV30 TRBD1 TRBJ1-6
CASTSAGDPSYEQYF TGTGCCAGCACCTCAGCGGGAGACCCATCCTACGAGCAGTACTTC many TRBV28 TRBD2 TRBJ2-7
CASSTIRSGLSEQYF TGTGCCAGCAGCACGATCAGATCGGGCCTTAGCGAGCAGTACTTC many TRBV7-9 . TRBJ2-7
CASAGTGRHHSSYTF TGTGCCAGCGCTGGGACAGGACGACACCACAGTAGCTACACCTTC . TRBV12-3/TRBV12-4 TRBD1 TRBJ1-2
CSARYGGSNQPQHF TGCAGTGCTAGGTATGGTGGTAGCAATCAGCCCCAGCATTTT many TRBV20-1 . TRBJ1-5
CASSRDGRTPTTQYF TGTGCCAGCAGCCGGGACGGGAGAACTCCCACGACCCAGTACTTC . TRBV7-2 . TRBJ2-5